This entry lists 20 T cell receptor beta chains sequenced from one sample in a study of technical replicates of blood from a handful of donors. This table comes from immunoSEQ multiplex PCR, and its TCRdb copy is limited to in-frame clones, with some not included. The sample holds about 74,000 clones, 95% seen once. The sequenced sample was T cells isolated from PBMCs. The origin of the receptors is a human donor in good health.

V gene TRBV15 combines with J gene TRBJ2-2; D perhaps matches TRBD2 (5 bases). Trimming pared 1 base from V and 1 base from J, leaving 7 bases between. CDR1 and CDR2 from the germline V gene are LNHNV and YYDKDF (reference sequence). This CDR3 region has 15 residues. The CDR3 nucleotides are TGTGCCACCAGCAGAGGGCGGGTGAACACCGGGGAGCTGTTTTTT. Residues: CATSRGRVNTGELFF.

The chain couples TRBV11-3 to TRBJ1-1, with 9 positions matching TRBD1. This CDR3 is 15 amino acids long. Trimming cost V 3 bases and J 1 base; bases outside gene matches: 3. From germline, CDR1 is SGHNT and CDR2 YENEEA. CDR3 in DNA: TGTGCCAGCAGCTTCCGGGACAGGGCGAACACTGAAGCTTTCTTT. It specifies CASSFRDRANTEAFF.

The CDR3, as DNA: TGTGCCAGCAGCCTAAAGGGAGACACTGAAGCTTTCTTT. Its translation: CASSLKGDTEAFF. The genes are TRBV7-3 and TRBJ1-1; D is ambiguous. Germline V lookup: CDR1 SGHTA, CDR2 FQGTGA. CDR3 length: 13 amino acids. Trimming pared 5 bases from V and 3 bases from J, leaving 10 bases between. The whole variable domain, filled in from reference TRBV7-3 and TRBJ1-1, reads GAGVSQTPSNKVTEKGKYVELRCDPISGHTALYWYRQSLGQGPEFLIYFQGTGAADDSGLPNDRFFAVRPEGSVSTLKIQRTERGDSAVYLCASSLKGDTEAFFGQGTRLTVV.

The chain has TRBV11-3 and TRBJ2-5, with D possibly matching TRBD2 (5 bases). CDR1 and CDR2 (germline): SGHNT, YENEEA. The CDR3 is made up of 14 amino acids. Trimming shortened V by 6 bases and J by 2 bases, and 13 bases separated the two germline ends. The CDR3 is CASRRASSQETQYF. The CDR3 DNA reads as TGTGCCAGCAGACGGGCTAGCTCTCAAGAGACCCAGTACTTC.

The CDR3 loop is CASSFPPGQRNYGYTF. The CDR3 nucleotides read TGTGCCAGCAGTTTCCCCCCGGGACAGAGAAACTATGGCTACACCTTC. This rearrangement joins TRBV6-6 to TRBJ1-2, with TRBD1 matching over 7 bases. After removal of 4 bases from V and 2 bases from J, the junction contained 10 bases not matched to a gene. This CDR3 region has 16 residues. Germline loops: CDR1 MNHNY, CDR2 SVGAGI (reference sequence).

The V call is TRBV28, the J call TRBJ1-2; no reliable D call. The CDR3 loop spans 13 amino acids. Germline CDR1 and CDR2: MDHEN and SYDVKM. The V gene lost 5 bases and the J gene lost 2 bases, with 9 bases spanning the gap. CDR3 sequence: CASSRRENYGYTF. Written as DNA, the CDR3 is TGTGCCAGCAGTCGCCGGGAGAACTATGGCTACACCTTC.

The chain joins TRBV18 to TRBJ1-2; the D gene is possibly TRBD1 (6 bases). The CDR3 length is 15 residues. The germline V gene has CDR1 KGHSH and CDR2 LQKENI. Trimming left V 5 bases short and J 5 bases short, with 18 bases between. CDR3 residues: CASSFGQNSVYGYTF. Here the CDR3 DNA reads TGTGCCAGCTCATTTGGACAGAACAGTGTGTATGGCTACACCTTC.

The J gene is TRBJ1-1, the V gene TRBV2; 9 bases match TRBD1. The J segment lost 2 bases and the V segment lost 8 bases, leaving 3 bases of the junction unmatched. The CDR3 covers 13 residues. Per the germline V gene, CDR1 is SNHLY and CDR2 is FYNNEI. CDR3 DNA sequence: TGTGCCAGCGGACAGGGGAGAAACACTGAAGCTTTCTTT. Its protein product is CASGQGRNTEAFF.

V and J are TRBV30 and TRBJ2-1; 7 bases line up with TRBD2. The V and J ends lost 2 bases and 9 bases, in that order; junction bases with no gene match: 13. The CDR3 extends over 15 amino acids. Germline CDR1 reads GTSNPN; CDR2 reads SVGIG (reference sequence). The CDR3 nucleotides are TGTGCCTGGAGTAATGACTATAAAAGGGAGGGTGAGCAGTTCTTC. Its protein is CAWSNDYKREGEQFF.

The rearrangement joins TRBV11-2 to TRBJ2-1; D not certain. V shed 0 bases and J shed 6 bases, with 6 bases lying between them. The CDR3 consists of 13 residues. The germline gives CDR1 SGHAT, CDR2 FQNNGV. DNA for the CDR3: TGTGCCAGCAGCTTAGAACGGTTCAATGAGCAGTTCTTC. Protein: CASSLERFNEQFF.

This chain joins TRBV11-3 and TRBJ2-2, with D hard to call. Germline CDR1 and CDR2: SGHNT and YENEEA. This CDR3 contains 16 residues. V was trimmed by 3 bases and J by 4 bases, leaving 15 bases between them. This CDR3 is CASSFLWYAATGELFF. CDR3 coding DNA: TGTGCCAGCAGCTTTTTATGGTATGCGGCCACCGGGGAGCTGTTTTTT.

The chain links TRBV16 to TRBJ1-4; TRBD1 matches at 9 bases. Germline V CDR1 and CDR2: KGHSY, FQNENV. Unmatched junction bases numbered 10, after V lost 0 bases and J lost 8 bases. The CDR3 consists of 17 residues. CDR3 sequence reads: CASSQSHAGTGREKLFF. The CDR3 nucleotides read TGTGCCAGCAGCCAATCCCACGCCGGGACAGGGCGGGAAAAACTGTTTTTT.

This chain uses TRBV5-1 with TRBJ2-7; TRBD1 is a possible D gene (6 bases). The germline gives CDR1 SGHRS, CDR2 YFSETQ. V lost 0 bases, J lost 3 bases, and 10 bases lay in between. The CDR3 is 14 amino acids. CDR3: CASSLGTVGYEQYF. The CDR3 DNA sequence: TGCGCCAGCAGCTTGGGGACAGTGGGCTACGAGCAGTACTTC.

The chain has TRBV10-1 and TRBJ2-3, with D maybe TRBD1 (5 bases). This CDR3 has 13 residues. From germline, CDR1 is WNHNN and CDR2 SYGVQD (reference sequence). The V end lost 0 bases, the J end lost 7 bases, and 8 bases lay between the germline ends. CDR3 nucleotide sequence: TGCGCCAGCAGTGAGTCACAGGTGAATACGCAGTATTTT. As protein: CASSESQVNTQYF.

The chain couples TRBV5-1 to TRBJ2-3; possibly TRBD1 for D (5 bases). This CDR3 is built from 15 residues. CDR1 is SGHRS and CDR2 is YFSETQ in the germline V gene. Trimming removed 2 bases from V and 1 base from J, with 11 bases in between. CDR3 amino acids: CASSFQGRGTDTQYF. DNA of the CDR3: TGCGCCAGCAGCTTTCAGGGCCGGGGCACAGATACGCAGTATTTT.

This clone was counted once. This rearrangement joins TRBV6-5 to TRBJ2-5; D gene unclear. The ends were cut back, 7 bases at V and 2 bases at J, with 11 bases in the middle. The CDR3 covers 13 residues. Germline values: CDR1 MNHEY, CDR2 SVGAGI. The CDR3 DNA is TGTGCCAGCAATCGCCCGGGTCAAGAGACCCAGTACTTC. It translates to CASNRPGQETQYF.

In this sample, this clone turned up once. This chain uses TRBV5-1 with TRBJ2-3, with D tentatively TRBD1 (5 bases). The CDR3 length is 14 residues. With 2 bases removed from V and 0 bases from J, the gap between germline ends came to 7 bases. CDR1 SGHRS and CDR2 YFSETQ come from the germline V gene. The CDR3 is CASSLQVSTDTQYF. In DNA form, the CDR3 reads TGCGCCAGCAGCTTACAGGTTAGCACAGATACGCAGTATTTT.

The chain has TRBV5-6 and TRBJ1-3, with D unclear. Trimming removed 2 bases from V and 4 bases from J, with 10 bases in between. The CDR3 covers 14 residues. The germline V gene encodes CDR1 SGHDT and CDR2 YYEEEE. The CDR3 is CASSFRGQGNTIYF. The CDR3 DNA reads as TGTGCCAGCAGCTTTAGAGGGCAGGGAAACACCATATATTTT.

The sample holds one count of this clone. The rearrangement uses TRBV14 and TRBJ1-4, with TRBD1 identical over 8 bases. Germline CDR1 and CDR2: SGHDN and FVKESK. The CDR3 has 14 residues. Trimming took 2 bases from V and 7 from J; bases not matched to a gene: 3. The CDR3 loop is CASSQTGGGEKLFF. The CDR3 DNA sequence: TGTGCCAGCAGCCAAACAGGGGGGGGTGAAAAACTGTTTTTT.

The rearrangement uses TRBV4-2 and TRBJ2-4; D ambiguous. The CDR3 length is 15 residues. In germline, CDR1 is LGHNA, CDR2 YNFKEQ. Trimming took off 0 bases at V and 4 bases at J, with 10 bases between the two ends. Here the CDR3 DNA reads TGTGCCAGCAGCCAAGATCTCGCAGGTAAAAACATTCAGTACTTC. As protein: CASSQDLAGKNIQYF.